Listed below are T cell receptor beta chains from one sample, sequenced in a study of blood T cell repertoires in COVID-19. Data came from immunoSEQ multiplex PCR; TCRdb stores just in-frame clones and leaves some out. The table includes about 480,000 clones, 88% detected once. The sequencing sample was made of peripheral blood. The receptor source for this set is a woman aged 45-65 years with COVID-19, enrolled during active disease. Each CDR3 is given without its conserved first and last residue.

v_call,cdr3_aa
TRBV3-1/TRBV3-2,ASSQAGLAKNIQY
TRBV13,ASSFDSGFPIGELF
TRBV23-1,ASSLSGGNEQY
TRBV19,ASSKLGGGDTEAF
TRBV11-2,ASSRIGTGSDEQF
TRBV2,AIHINTGSYEQY
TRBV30,AWSSPGQVSTEAF
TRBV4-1,ASSQLAGGHDEQY
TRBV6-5,ASSRTDTGSTEAF
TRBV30,AWSERGGYT
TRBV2,ASAGQQGSYGYT
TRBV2,ASSEGQGYGYT
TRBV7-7,ASRPPDGDRRPRTEAF
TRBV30,AWRPGRGATNEKLF
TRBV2,ASSLAGGSVDTQY
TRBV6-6,ASSRPDRYSPLH
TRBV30,AWATAYEQY